The 29 T cell receptor beta chains below were found in one sample sequenced in a study of vaccination effects on CD4 cells after COVID-19. When around 9 days of culture had elapsed, CD4+ T cells were isolated. It was two doses of either the BNT162b2 or mRNA-1273 vaccine that participants received. Clones were sequenced by immunoSEQ multiplex PCR, and TCRdb holds only the in-frame ones, with some missing. The sample carries some 40,000 clones, approximately 70% recorded once. Antigen specificity for these receptors is unknown. The sample consisted of CD4+ T cells from PBMCs cultured without peptide, taken after COVID-19 vaccination. Receptors were obtained from a human donor who received a COVID-19 vaccine.

The chain links TRBV4-2 to TRBJ2-1; TRBD2 agrees at 12 bases. Germline trimming cut 0 bases from V and 13 bases from J; bases unmatched to any gene: 7. Germline V gene lookup returns CDR1 LGHNA and CDR2 YNFKEQ. The CDR3 is 15 residues long. CDR3 loop: CASSQETSGGLIQFF. The CDR3, as DNA: TGTGCCAGCAGCCAAGAAACTAGCGGGGGGTTGATACAGTTCTTC.

This clone has just one count. The CDR3 sequence is CSARNNEQFF. CDR3 DNA sequence: TGCAGCGCTAGGAACAATGAGCAGTTCTTC. The V and J genes are TRBV29-1 and TRBJ2-1, with D uncertain. The V gene lost 7 bases and the J gene lost 5 bases, with 6 bases spanning the gap. From germline, CDR1 is SQVTM and CDR2 ANQGSEA. This CDR3 is 10 amino acids long.

This clone has just a few counts. The rearrangement uses TRBV30 and TRBJ1-3, with 7 positions matching TRBD1. The CDR3 runs to 15 residues. J gave up 5 bases and V 2 bases, and 9 bases lay outside the gene matches. The germline CDR1 and CDR2 sequences are GTSNPN and SVGIG (reference sequence). CDR3 in amino acids: CAWSLPGTVRNTIYF. The DNA of the CDR3 is TGTGCCTGGAGTCTCCCTGGGACAGTCCGAAACACCATATATTTT.

The V call is TRBV28, the J call TRBJ1-2, with D possibly matching TRBD1 (5 bases). The CDR3 spans 12 residues. Germline CDR1 and CDR2: MDHEN and SYDVKM. Trimming removed 6 bases from V and 11 bases from J, with 16 bases in between. CDR3 in DNA: TGTGCCAGCAGGAGTACATCAGGGAGGTACACCTTC. This codes for CASRSTSGRYTF.

The chain employs TRBV5-1 and TRBJ2-3; unclear D gene. The V gene's germline CDR1 is SGHRS and CDR2 YFSETQ. The CDR3 covers 15 residues. V was clipped by 3 bases and J by 0 bases, with 11 bases between them. CDR3 bases: TGCGCCAGCAGCTCCACATTTACTAGCACAGATACGCAGTATTTT. The encoded protein is CASSSTFTSTDTQYF.

This clone was detected once. The CDR3 spells CSVAGWGAYEQYF. In nucleotides, the CDR3 is TGCAGCGTTGCCGGGTGGGGTGCTTACGAGCAGTACTTC. The chain carries TRBV29-1 and TRBJ2-7; D call uncertain. Germline V gene lookup returns CDR1 SQVTM and CDR2 ANQGSEA. The V end lost 4 bases, the J end lost 4 bases, and 14 bases lay between the germline ends. This CDR3 spans 13 amino acids.

The chain has TRBV9 and TRBJ2-3; TRBD1 is a possible D gene (5 bases). Looked up from germline, CDR1 is SGDLS and CDR2 is YYNGEE. This CDR3 has 12 residues. V was clipped by 2 bases and J by 6 bases, with 7 bases between them. The CDR3 is CASSVNRDTQYF. CDR3 nucleotide sequence: TGTGCCAGCAGCGTTAACAGGGATACGCAGTATTTT.

The chain employs TRBV5-1 and TRBJ2-7, with 10 bases lining up with TRBD2. CDR3 length: 19 residues. Per germline, CDR1 SGHRS and CDR2 YFSETQ. V gave up 0 bases and J gave up 2 bases; unmatched junction bases: 14. CDR3 in DNA: TGCGCCAGCAGCTTGGATGGTCGATCTCTACTAGCGGGAACCTACGAGCAGTACTTC. It encodes CASSLDGRSLLAGTYEQYF.

The chain recombines TRBV25-1 with TRBJ2-5, with 7 bases fitting TRBD2. The junction had 6 bases not matched to a gene; V was cut back by 3 bases and J by 5 bases. Germline V gene sequence: CDR1 MGHDK, CDR2 SYGVNS. The CDR3 has 14 residues. CDR3 sequence (DNA): TGTGCCAGCAGTGAGCAAGCGGGATCGGAGACCCAGTACTTC. Residues: CASSEQAGSETQYF.

The chain carries TRBV3-1 (or the pseudogene TRBV3-2) and TRBJ2-6; unclear D gene. V was clipped by 5 bases and J by 2 bases, with 7 bases between them. The CDR3 extends over 14 amino acids. Germline CDR1 reads LGHDT; CDR2 reads YNNKEL (reference sequence). CDR3 sequence: CASSVQTGANVLTF. CDR3 DNA: TGTGCCAGCAGCGTACAAACTGGGGCCAACGTCCTGACTTTC.

This chain connects TRBV9 to TRBJ2-1; D is perhaps TRBD2 (6 bases). Looked up from germline, CDR1 is SGDLS and CDR2 is YYNGEE. CDR3 size: 16 residues. V was trimmed by 3 bases and J by 0 bases, leaving 13 bases between them. CDR3 sequence: CASSGTGTVSYNEQFF. CDR3 in DNA: TGTGCCAGCAGCGGGACCGGGACTGTCTCCTACAATGAGCAGTTCTTC.

The CDR3 sequence is CASSLEGQGNEQFF. The DNA for the CDR3 is TGCGCCAGCAGCTTGGAGGGACAGGGCAATGAGCAGTTCTTC. The chain links TRBV5-1 to TRBJ2-1; 9 bases match TRBD1. V shed 0 bases and J 6 bases; nucleotides not matched to a gene: 1. The CDR3 extends over 14 amino acids. The germline V gene has CDR1 SGHRS and CDR2 YFSETQ.

With respect to this clone: One end of the junction is discordant with germline, which a read error may explain. The gene calls are TRBV11-2 and TRBJ1-1; D might be TRBD1 (5 bases). The CDR3 has 16 amino acids. Germline CDR1 and CDR2: SGHAT and FQNNGV. The CDR3 DNA reads TGTGCCAGCACCTTACATGGTGTAACGGCAGGGACTGAAGCTTTCTTT. Translating gives CASTLHGVTAGTEAFF.

The rearrangement uses TRBV7-2 and TRBJ2-4; a weak D match, TRBD2 (5 bases). The V end lost 3 bases, the J end lost 0 bases, and 18 bases lay between the germline ends. This CDR3 contains 18 residues. Germline loops: CDR1 SGHTA, CDR2 FQGNSA. CDR3 region: CASSLGWRVRIAKNIQYF. CDR3 in DNA: TGTGCCAGCAGCTTGGGGTGGCGGGTGAGGATAGCCAAAAACATTCAGTACTTC.

The chain links TRBV5-1 to TRBJ2-5; maybe TRBD1 (5 bases). CDR3 length equals 15 residues. CDR1 and CDR2 from the germline V gene are SGHRS and YFSETQ. Trimming cost V 4 bases and J 1 base, with 14 bases left between them. The CDR3: CASSRSQGSQETQYF. The CDR3 bases are TGCGCCAGCAGCCGCTCGCAGGGCTCCCAAGAGACCCAGTACTTC.

This chain's CDR3 is CASSRTGTRNTIYF. The CDR3 coding sequence is TGTGCCAGCAGTCGGACAGGGACGAGGAACACCATATATTTT. The chain employs TRBV6-2 or TRBV6-3 and TRBJ1-3; 8 nucleotides align to TRBD1. V gave up 5 bases and J gave up 7 bases; unmatched junction bases: 7. The CDR3 runs 14 residues. Germline values: CDR1 MNHEY, CDR2 SVGEGT.

This clone was found a few times. The chain links TRBV3-1 (or the pseudogene TRBV3-2) to TRBJ1-1; tentative D call: TRBD1 (6 bases). Germline-derived CDR1 and CDR2 are LGHDT and YNNKEL (reference sequence). V gave up 0 bases and J gave up 7 bases, with 12 bases separating them. This CDR3 is built from 14 residues. CDR3 in DNA: TGTGCCAGCAGCCAAGATTTTTTGGACAGTGAAGCTTTCTTT. This gives the protein CASSQDFLDSEAFF.

This sequence joins TRBV10-3 and TRBJ1-2, with a tentative D call TRBD1 (5 bases). Germline V gives CDR1 ENHRY, CDR2 SYGVKD. This CDR3 has 13 residues. V was pared by 3 bases and J by 1 base, with 6 bases between. For the CDR3, the DNA is TGTGCCATCAGTGACCAGGGTAACTATGGCTACACCTTC. Protein: CAISDQGNYGYTF.

J is TRBJ1-3 and V is TRBV19, with D uncertain. The CDR3 is 16 amino acids. The V and J ends lost 1 base and 2 bases respectively, with 12 bases between them. Germline V lookup: CDR1 LNHDA, CDR2 SQIVND (reference sequence). CDR3 amino acids: CASSIVGGLAGNTIYF. The DNA of the CDR3 is TGTGCCAGTAGTATAGTAGGAGGGCTGGCTGGAAACACCATATATTTT.

CDR3 sequence reads: CASSEESDFF. CDR3 nucleotide sequence: TGTGCCAGCAGTGAGGAGTCAGATTTCTTT. The rearrangement uses TRBV6-1 and TRBJ1-1; D is uncertain. The CDR3 loop spans 10 amino acids. Germline V CDR1 and CDR2: MNHNS, SASEGT. V gave up 3 bases and J gave up 13 bases, with 9 bases separating them.

This clone was picked up a small number of times. This sequence joins TRBV7-9 and TRBJ2-1; perhaps TRBD1 as D (5 bases). The CDR3 totals 14 residues. The germline V and J ends were trimmed by 2 bases and 3 bases, with 8 bases remaining between them. Germline CDR1 reads SEHNR; CDR2 reads FQNEAQ (reference sequence). The CDR3 region is CASSLSQGYNEQFF. The CDR3 DNA follows: TGTGCCAGCAGCTTATCGCAGGGCTACAATGAGCAGTTCTTC.

The rearrangement joins TRBV4-2 to TRBJ2-1; D is undetermined. V was shortened by 0 bases and J by 0 bases, with 6 bases between the two germline ends. The CDR3 runs to 15 residues. Germline-derived CDR1 and CDR2 are LGHNA and YNFKEQ. The CDR3 here is CASSQDLPSYNEQFF. The CDR3 DNA sequence: TGTGCCAGCAGCCAAGATCTCCCCTCCTACAATGAGCAGTTCTTC.

The chain combines TRBV5-1 with TRBJ1-2; 9 bases match TRBD1. Looked up from germline, CDR1 is SGHRS and CDR2 is YFSETQ. The CDR3 consists of 13 residues. The V gene end was trimmed by 4 bases and the J gene end by 5 bases; junction bases not matched to a gene: 3. The CDR3 DNA reads TGCGCCAGCAGCCAGGACAGGGGATATGGCTACACCTTC. Translated, it gives CASSQDRGYGYTF.

The DNA for the CDR3 is TGTGCCAGCAGCAAAGGACAGGGCTACGGCTACACCTTC. As protein: CASSKGQGYGYTF. This rearrangement joins TRBV21-1 to TRBJ1-2; the table's D gene call, TRBD1, was not cross checked with the DNA. TRBV21-1 is a known pseudogene. This CDR3 comprises 13 residues.

The gene calls are TRBV2 and TRBJ1-1; TRBD1 agrees at 7 bases. The CDR3 is 15 amino acids. V lost 5 bases and J lost 1; bases outside the gene matches: 7. Germline V lookup: CDR1 SNHLY, CDR2 FYNNEI. This CDR3 reads CASSKTGLTNTEAFF. In DNA form, the CDR3 reads TGTGCCAGCAGTAAGACAGGGCTGACGAACACTGAAGCTTTCTTT.

V is TRBV29-1 and J is TRBJ2-7, with D uncertain. The CDR3 totals 14 residues. The V and J ends lost 4 bases and 0 bases respectively, with 13 bases between them. Germline V gives CDR1 SQVTM, CDR2 ANQGSEA. CDR3 region: CSVVNGKSSYEQYF. The CDR3 DNA follows: TGCAGCGTTGTAAATGGTAAGAGCTCCTACGAGCAGTACTTC.

This sequence joins TRBV7-5 and TRBJ1-5. TRBV7-5 is designated a pseudogene. This CDR3 comprises 14 residues. CDR3 in amino acids: CARSIGGFRQPQHF. CDR3 DNA sequence: TGTGCCAGAAGCATCGGGGGGTTCAGGCAGCCCCAGCATTTT.

The CDR3 nucleotides read TGTGCCAGTAGTATTCGAGTTGGTGTCTACACCTTC. This codes for CASSIRVGVYTF. The rearrangement links TRBV19 to TRBJ1-2, with no clear D. CDR1 is LNHDA, CDR2 SQIVND, per germline (reference sequence). This CDR3 spans 12 amino acids. V was shortened by 3 bases and J by 10 bases, with 12 bases between the two germline ends.

The rearrangement uses TRBV5-4 and TRBJ1-6; D unclear. From germline, CDR1 is SGHNT and CDR2 YYREEE (reference sequence). The CDR3 has 14 amino acids. With 3 bases removed from V and 6 bases from J, the gap between germline ends came to 10 bases. CDR3 nucleotides: TGTGCCAGCAGCTCTAAGGACGGTAATTCACCCCTCCACTTT. Protein product: CASSSKDGNSPLHF.